The 24 T cell receptor beta chains below were found in one sample sequenced in a study of post-analysis software for immune sequencing data. Study-level results: In patients, about 5 TRBV segments were more frequent than in controls, with TRBV5-6, TRBV5-1 and TRBV20-1 among them.

cDNA libraries of TCR beta carried unique molecular identifiers. TCRdb reprocessed the PCR reads with MiXCR, giving one entry per CDR3 protein. The table records more than 450,000 distinct CDR3 sequences, 30% to 40% of them present only once. These receptors have no known antigen. The sequenced material came from blood. The receptors originated from a girl under 18 with multiple sclerosis.

The rearrangement uses TRBV7-8 and TRBJ2-3, with 9 nucleotides matching TRBD1. This CDR3 has 15 amino acids. Germline V gene sequence: CDR1 SGHVS, CDR2 FQNEAQ. The trim removed 5 bases at V and 3 bases at J, leaving 6 bases unmatched. As DNA, the CDR3 is TGTGCCAGCAGCCTGGACAGGGGAGTAACAGATACGCAGTATTTT. This codes for CASSLDRGVTDTQYF.

The chain joins TRBV11-3 to TRBJ2-1, with TRBD2 as a possible D gene (5 bases). With 2 bases removed from V and 9 bases from J, the gap between germline ends came to 23 bases. This CDR3 has 17 amino acids. The V gene's germline CDR1 is SGHNT and CDR2 YENEEA. CDR3: CASSLSLGVFRDGEQFF. DNA of the CDR3: TGTGCCAGCAGCTTATCTCTCGGGGTTTTTAGGGATGGTGAGCAGTTCTTC.

V gene TRBV13 combines with J gene TRBJ2-7, with 9 positions matching TRBD1. The CDR3 is made up of 18 amino acids. CDR1 and CDR2 (germline): PRHDT, FYEKMQ (reference sequence). V lost 5 bases, J lost 2 bases, and 16 bases stayed unmatched. This CDR3 is CASSVRDRVVPGTYEQYF. For the CDR3, the DNA is TGTGCCAGCAGCGTCCGGGACAGGGTAGTCCCAGGTACCTACGAGCAGTACTTC.

The gene calls are TRBV4-1 and TRBJ2-1; 10 nucleotides align to TRBD1. The CDR3 is 15 residues long. Germline V gene data show CDR1 as MGHRA and CDR2 as YSYEKL. The V segment lost 4 bases and the J segment 8 bases; nucleotides outside the gene matches: 8. The CDR3 DNA follows: TGCGCCAGCAGCCTGGGACAGGGGACCTGGGATGAGCAGTTCTTC. This sequence encodes CASSLGQGTWDEQFF.

V and J are TRBV10-2 and TRBJ2-4; 8 bases match TRBD1. The CDR3 contains 16 residues. Looked up from germline, CDR1 is WSHSY and CDR2 is SAAADI. The V gene end was trimmed by 10 bases and the J gene end by 0 bases; junction bases not matched to a gene: 11. The CDR3 reads CATRPGQAPAKNIQYF. Written as DNA, the CDR3 is TGCGCCACCAGGCCGGGACAGGCTCCAGCCAAAAACATTCAGTACTTC.

With respect to this clonotype: Just one base apart from a much larger clone, this may be a read error. This rearrangement joins TRBV6-6 to TRBJ2-7, with 7 bases fitting TRBD1. V dropped 6 bases and J dropped 5; count of bases not matched to a gene: 7. Germline V lookup: CDR1 MNHNY, CDR2 SVGAGI (reference sequence). The length of the CDR3 is 13 residues. The CDR3 reads CASSQTGPHEQYF. In DNA, the CDR3 is TGTGCCAGCAGCCAGACAGGGCCCCACGAGCAGTACTTC.

The sample holds a few counts of this clonotype. The chain couples TRBV12-5 to TRBJ2-5; D may match TRBD1 or TRBD2 (5 bases each). V lost 6 bases, J lost 5 bases, and 10 bases lay in between. Germline-derived CDR1 and CDR2 are LGHNT and FRNRAP. CDR3 size: 12 residues. This CDR3 reads CASGWGYETQYF. The CDR3 DNA reads as TGTGCTAGTGGCTGGGGGTATGAGACCCAGTACTTC.

V is TRBV5-5 and J is TRBJ2-5; a weak D match, TRBD2 (5 bases). The germline V gene encodes CDR1 SGHKS and CDR2 YYEKEE (reference sequence). The CDR3 is 13 amino acids. V was clipped by 4 bases and J by 4 bases, with 11 bases between them. The CDR3 is CASSPIGRETQYF. For the CDR3, the DNA is TGTGCCAGCAGCCCGATTGGGAGAGAGACCCAGTACTTC.

Regarding this clonotype: One end of the junction does not line up with germline, which may come from a read error. The chain uses TRBV4-1 and TRBJ1-4, with 8 nucleotides matching TRBD1. The CDR3 is 15 amino acids. Germline loops: CDR1 MGHRA, CDR2 YSYEKL. CDR3 DNA sequence: TGCGCCAGTAGCCAAGAGGACAGGGATGATGAAAAACGGTTTTTT. It yields the protein CASSQEDRDDEKRFF.

The CDR3 loop reads CASSVGTGSQPQHF. The DNA for the CDR3 is TGTGCCAGCAGCGTAGGGACAGGGAGTCAGCCCCAGCATTTT. This chain joins TRBV5-5 and TRBJ1-5; 9 bases agree with TRBD1. Unmatched junction bases numbered 5, after V lost 4 bases and J lost 6 bases. Germline V CDR1 and CDR2: SGHKS, YYEKEE (reference sequence). This CDR3 is 14 amino acids long.

In its sample, this clonotype was seen a few times. This chain links TRBV6-5 with TRBJ1-2; a weak D match, TRBD1 (6 bases). Germline loops: CDR1 MNHEY, CDR2 SVGAGI. V lost 0 bases to trimming and J lost 4 bases, with 12 bases between them. The CDR3 runs 15 residues. The CDR3 loop is CASSYSSTGLYGYTF. The CDR3 nucleotides read TGTGCCAGCAGTTACTCTTCGACAGGCCTCTATGGCTACACCTTC.

In this sample, this clonotype turned up a few times. The rearrangement joins TRBV12-3 or TRBV12-4 to TRBJ2-1; 7 bases align to TRBD2. The CDR3 is 18 residues long. With V trimmed by 5 bases and J by 3 bases, 16 bases remained unmatched. CDR3 bases: TGTGCCAGCAGTCACGGACTCGGGGCTAGCGGAATCTACAATGAGCAGTTCTTC. Translation gives CASSHGLGASGIYNEQFF.

This clonotype was counted between two and nine times. This chain's CDR3 is CASSPRTGLNNEQFF. CDR3 sequence (DNA): TGTGCCAGCAGTCCGAGGACAGGTCTTAACAATGAGCAGTTCTTC. V gene TRBV12-3 or TRBV12-4 combines with J gene TRBJ2-1; 7 bases are a match to TRBD1. The CDR3 sequence is 15 residues long. V trimming: 5 bases; J trimming: 5 bases; junction bases outside the gene matches: 9.

This clonotype was observed a few times. A read error may produce the germline difference seen at one junction end. The chain is built from TRBV9 and TRBJ2-1; TRBD2 aligns across 7 bases. Looked up from germline, CDR1 is SGDLS and CDR2 is YYNGEE. The CDR3 is made up of 16 amino acids. The CDR3 nucleotides are TGTGTCAGCAGCGTAGCTGTGGGGGGGACCTACAATGAGCAGTTCTTC. It yields the protein CVSSVAVGGTYNEQFF.

This clonotype was counted between two and nine times. The rearrangement links TRBV29-1 to TRBJ2-5; 11 nucleotides align to TRBD2. This CDR3 contains 13 residues. Per the germline V gene, CDR1 is SQVTM and CDR2 is ANQGSEA. Unmatched junction bases numbered 3, after V lost 5 bases and J lost 4 bases. CDR3 in amino acids: CSVTTSGGETQYF. The CDR3 bases are TGCAGCGTTACCACTAGCGGGGGAGAGACCCAGTACTTC.

The V and J genes are TRBV4-2 and TRBJ2-5; a weak D match, TRBD1 (7 bases). This CDR3 comprises 16 residues. Per germline, CDR1 LGHNA and CDR2 YNFKEQ. V was trimmed by 0 bases and J by 8 bases, leaving 19 bases between them. The DNA of the CDR3 is TGTGCCAGCAGCCAAGATCGCCAGGGGGGACTTCGTACCCAGTACTTC. This gives the protein CASSQDRQGGLRTQYF.

The chain links TRBV7-9 to TRBJ1-1; TRBD1 aligns across 7 bases. Germline lookup yields CDR1 SEHNR and CDR2 FQNEAQ (reference sequence). CDR3 length: 15 residues. Trimming cost V 5 bases and J 1 base; bases outside gene matches: 7. The CDR3 sequence is CASSSSRGANTEAFF. The CDR3 DNA reads TGTGCCAGCAGCAGCTCCAGGGGGGCGAACACTGAAGCTTTCTTT.

This clonotype was observed a single time. The chain links TRBV20-1 to TRBJ2-3, with TRBD2 matching 10 bases. The CDR3 consists of 15 residues. Per germline, CDR1 DFQATT and CDR2 SNEGSKA (reference sequence). V lost 2 bases and J lost 5; bases outside the gene matches: 7. This CDR3 is CSARLAGVVLDTQYF. Written as DNA, the CDR3 is TGCAGTGCTAGACTAGCGGGGGTCGTTTTAGATACGCAGTATTTT.

This clonotype was seen a handful of times. The CDR3 nucleotides are TGCAGTGCTGCCCAAACTAGCACAGATACGCAGTATTTT. Residues: CSAAQTSTDTQYF. V and J are TRBV20-1 and TRBJ2-3; D is unresolved. Trimming took off 5 bases at V and 0 bases at J, with 9 bases between the two ends. CDR3 length: 13 residues. The germline V gene encodes CDR1 DFQATT and CDR2 SNEGSKA (reference sequence).

The gene calls are TRBV10-3 and TRBJ1-2; 7 positions agree with TRBD1. Germline assignment: CDR1 ENHRY and CDR2 SYGVKD. Losses at the gene ends were 10 bases for V and 0 bases for J; bases not matched to a gene: 8. The CDR3 consists of 14 residues. The DNA of the CDR3 is TGTGCCACCAAGGGGACAGTTACTAACTATGGCTACACCTTC. This codes for CATKGTVTNYGYTF.

For the CDR3, the DNA is TGTGCCAGCAGCTCGCAGGGGTGGGGGGCCAACGTCCTGACTTTC. Protein product: CASSSQGWGANVLTF. The genes are TRBV11-2 and TRBJ2-6; a weak D match, TRBD1 (6 bases). V dropped 4 bases and J dropped 4 bases, with 11 bases sitting between them. The CDR3 contains 15 residues. The germline CDR1 and CDR2 sequences are SGHAT and FQNNGV.

Points on this clonotype: The junction shows a germline mismatch at one end, possibly a read error. This rearrangement joins TRBV28 to TRBJ1-4; D unclear. The V gene's germline CDR1 is MDHEN and CDR2 SYDVKM. This CDR3 region has 13 residues. DNA for the CDR3: TGCGCCAGCAGTCTAATCGAAGGGAAAAAACTGTTTTTT. Protein: CASSLIEGKKLFF.

This chain links TRBV3-1 with TRBJ2-6; D gene uncertain. Germline lookup yields CDR1 LGHDT and CDR2 YNNKEL (reference sequence). The CDR3 has 16 amino acids. V was shortened by 3 bases and J by 1 base, with 10 bases between the two germline ends. CDR3 protein: CASSQVSPSGANVLTF. Here the CDR3 DNA reads TGTGCCAGCAGCCAGGTTTCCCCATCTGGGGCCAACGTCCTGACTTTC.

This chain uses TRBV6-5 with TRBJ2-2, with TRBD1 matching 8 bases. In germline, CDR1 is MNHEY, CDR2 SVGAGI. The CDR3 is made up of 15 amino acids. V dropped 7 bases and J dropped 2; count of bases not matched to a gene: 6. Here the CDR3 reads CASTQGQANTGELFF. The CDR3 coding sequence is TGTGCCAGCACCCAGGGACAGGCCAACACCGGGGAGCTGTTTTTT.